The clone carrying this T cell receptor beta chain was observed many times. The antigen is not known. This sample was taken from a study of T cell repertoires in cytomegalovirus infection. TCRdb analysed the reads with MiXCR anew, one entry per CDR3 protein. This table has around 900,000 distinct CDR3 sequences, around 29% appearing once. Study outcomes and limitations: Public TCR beta family frequency separated CMV-and-HLA carriers, including in an independent cohort.

This CDR3 contains 17 residues. With 3 bases clipped from V and 6 bases from J, the junction kept 10 bases outside the gene matches. CDR1 and CDR2 from the germline V gene are SGHVS and FQNEAQ. V and J are TRBV7-8 and TRBJ1-6, with 8 nucleotides matching TRBD1. The TCR was taken from a human donor in good health (CMV status not recorded). Some clones in this sample may be carry-over from other donors' samples. The input for sequencing was cultured CD8+ T cells from PBMCs, taken from culture after CMV antigen stimulation. The CDR3 bases are TGTGCCAGCAGCTTCTATTTACGGACAGGGAGTAATTCACCCCTCCACTTT. This translates into CASSFYLRTGSNSPLHF.